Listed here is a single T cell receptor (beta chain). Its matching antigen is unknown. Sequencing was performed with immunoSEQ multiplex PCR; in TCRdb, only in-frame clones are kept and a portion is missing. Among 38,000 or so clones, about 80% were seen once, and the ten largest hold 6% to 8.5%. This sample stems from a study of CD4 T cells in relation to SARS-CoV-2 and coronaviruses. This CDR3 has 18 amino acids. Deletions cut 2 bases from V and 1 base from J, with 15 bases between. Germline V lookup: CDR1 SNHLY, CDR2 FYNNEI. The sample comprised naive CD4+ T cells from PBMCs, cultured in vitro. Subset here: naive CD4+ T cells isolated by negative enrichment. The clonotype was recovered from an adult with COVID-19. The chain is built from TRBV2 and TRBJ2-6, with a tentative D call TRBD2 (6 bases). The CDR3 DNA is TGTGCCAGCAGTGAATTGGGGGGTCTTAGTTCTGGGGCCAACGTCCTGACTTTC. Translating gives CASSELGGLSSGANVLTF.